The 30 T cell receptor beta chains reported below all come from one sample, sequenced in a study of shared clonotypes between healthy human individuals. The table came from immunoSEQ multiplex PCR; TCRdb's copy has only in-frame clones and leaves some out. Seen here are 400,000 to 600,000 clones, about 96% observed once, and the top ten hold nearly 0.065%. The source material was naive CD4+ T cells sorted from blood. The subset here: CD45RA+ positively selected. The receptors were sampled from a woman younger than 45 in good health.

J is TRBJ1-5 and V is TRBV18; D perhaps matches TRBD1 (5 bases). CDR3 length: 18 residues. Looked up from germline, CDR1 is KGHSH and CDR2 is LQKENI. V lost 2 bases and J lost 0, with 17 bases in between. The CDR3 reads CASSPDSLGSYSNQPQHF. DNA for the CDR3: TGTGCCAGCTCACCAGACAGCCTCGGGTCTTATAGCAATCAGCCCCAGCATTTT. Full variable domain (outside the CDR3, taken from reference TRBV18 and TRBJ1-5): NAGVMQNPRHLVRRRGQEARLRCSPMKGHSHVYWYRQLPEEGLKFMVYLQKENIIDESGMPKERFSAEFPKEGPSILRIQQVVRGDSAAYFCASSPDSLGSYSNQPQHFGDGTRLSIL.

The rearrangement joins TRBV11-1 to TRBJ2-1; D possibly corresponds to TRBD1 (6 bases). Germline V gives CDR1 SGHAT, CDR2 FQDESV (reference sequence). The CDR3 is 18 amino acids. V was shortened by 4 bases and J by 0 bases, with 19 bases between the two germline ends. DNA of the CDR3: TGTGCCAGCAGCTCCCCCCGGACAGTGTCGAGCTCCTACAATGAGCAGTTCTTC. It is translated as CASSSPRTVSSSYNEQFF. The variable domain in full, with the rest retrieved from reference TRBV11-1 and TRBJ2-1, is EAEVAQSPRYKITEKSQAVAFWCDPISGHATLYWYRQILGQGPELLVQFQDESVVDDSQLPKDRFSAERLKGVDSTLKIQPAELGDSAMYLCASSSPRTVSSSYNEQFFGPGTRLTVL.

This clone is a singleton in its sample. V and J are TRBV4-1 and TRBJ1-1; D is ambiguous. The CDR3 runs 14 residues. The V gene lost 4 bases and the J gene lost 2 bases, with 11 bases spanning the gap. Germline CDR1 and CDR2: MGHRA and YSYEKL. The CDR3 DNA is TGCGCCAGCAGCCGTGGGTGGGTAAACACTGAAGCTTTCTTT. Translation gives CASSRGWVNTEAFF.

V and J are TRBV6-4 and TRBJ2-1; the D gene is possibly TRBD2 (5 bases). This CDR3 contains 14 residues. With 0 bases removed from V and 9 bases from J, the gap between germline ends came to 12 bases. Germline V CDR1 and CDR2: MRHNA, SNTAGT. The CDR3 loop is CASSDSGLPTEQFF. The CDR3 DNA sequence: TGTGCCAGCAGTGACTCCGGACTCCCGACTGAGCAGTTCTTC.

This sequence joins TRBV9 and TRBJ1-3; D is undetermined. This CDR3 is built from 14 residues. CDR1 is SGDLS, CDR2 YYNGEE, per germline. The ends were cut back, 4 bases at V and 3 bases at J, with 11 bases in the middle. In nucleotides, the CDR3 is TGTGCCAGCAGCCCGACCCCTGGTGGAAACACCATATATTTT. As protein: CASSPTPGGNTIYF. Drawing the rest from reference TRBV9 and TRBJ1-3, the complete variable domain is DSGVTQTPKHLITATGQRVTLRCSPRSGDLSVYWYQQSLDQGLQFLIQYYNGEERAKGNILERFSAQQFPDLHSELNLSSLELGDSALYFCASSPTPGGNTIYFGEGSWLTVV.

The CDR3 coding sequence is TGTGCTAGTGGTTTCGAGACAGATACGCAGTATTTT. It specifies CASGFETDTQYF. The chain uses TRBV12-5 and TRBJ2-3; D not resolved. In germline, CDR1 is LGHNT, CDR2 FRNRAP. The V gene lost 3 bases and the J gene lost 3 bases, with 4 bases spanning the gap. This CDR3 comprises 12 residues.

In DNA form, the CDR3 reads TGTGCCAGTAGTATCAGACTTCATGGCTACACCTTC. Translating gives CASSIRLHGYTF. The chain employs TRBV19 and TRBJ1-2; no reliable D call. V lost 3 bases to trimming and J lost 6 bases, with 8 bases between them. Germline V CDR1 and CDR2: LNHDA, SQIVND (reference sequence). The CDR3 consists of 12 residues.

This clone has only a few counts. The DNA of the CDR3 is TGTGCCAGCAGCGACAGGGCAGGGAAGATCGATGGCTACACCTTC. Translation gives CASSDRAGKIDGYTF. J is TRBJ1-2 and V is TRBV7-8; 7 bases agree with TRBD1. J lost 6 bases, V lost 5 bases, and 12 bases had no gene match. The germline V gene encodes CDR1 SGHVS and CDR2 FQNEAQ. There are 15 residues in the CDR3.

This chain joins TRBV2 and TRBJ2-3; no clear D. Between the trimmed V and J ends, which lost 3 bases and 0 bases, there was a span of 7 bases. The CDR3 runs 14 residues. From germline, CDR1 is SNHLY and CDR2 FYNNEI. The CDR3 region has the DNA TGTGCCAGCAGTGAGCGGAGTAGCACAGATACGCAGTATTTT. This gives the protein CASSERSSTDTQYF.

CDR3 loop: CASSLAGQVSSYEQYF. DNA of the CDR3: TGCGCCAGCAGCTTGGCGGGACAGGTGAGCTCCTACGAGCAGTACTTC. The V and J genes are TRBV5-1 and TRBJ2-7; TRBD1 aligns across 8 bases. Germline V gene lookup returns CDR1 SGHRS and CDR2 YFSETQ. The ends lost 0 bases at V and 0 bases at J; junction bases unmatched: 5. CDR3 size: 16 residues. Looking up the rest from reference TRBV5-1 and TRBJ2-7 gives the full variable domain: KAGVTQTPRYLIKTRGQQVTLSCSPISGHRSVSWYQQTPGQGLQFLFEYFSETQRNKGNFPGRFSGRQFSNSRSEMNVSTLELGDSALYLCASSLAGQVSSYEQYFGPGTRLTVT.

The genes are TRBV28 and TRBJ2-7; D perhaps matches TRBD2 (7 bases). Germline CDR1 and CDR2: MDHEN and SYDVKM. The CDR3 has 14 residues. V was pared by 7 bases and J by 3 bases, with 16 bases between. DNA for the CDR3: TGTGCCAGCAAGGGGGGGGTACTATTCTACGAGCAGTACTTC. Residues: CASKGGVLFYEQYF.

The chain joins TRBV11-3 to TRBJ2-3; TRBD2 matches 15 bases. After removal of 6 bases from V and 4 bases from J, the junction contained 5 bases not matched to a gene. The germline V gene encodes CDR1 SGHNT and CDR2 YENEEA. The CDR3 spans 16 residues. The CDR3 is CASSSGLAGGPDTQYF. CDR3 coding DNA: TGTGCCAGCAGTTCCGGACTAGCGGGAGGGCCAGATACGCAGTATTTT.

The chain employs TRBV19 and TRBJ1-6; D perhaps matches TRBD1 (5 bases). The germline gives CDR1 LNHDA, CDR2 SQIVND (reference sequence). The CDR3 covers 13 residues. V was clipped by 3 bases and J by 7 bases, with 7 bases between them. CDR3 DNA: TGTGCCAGTAGTATTTGGGGCAATTCACCCCTCCACTTT. It codes for CASSIWGNSPLHF. Together with reference TRBV19 and TRBJ1-6, the CDR3 gives the full variable domain: DGGITQSPKYLFRKEGQNVTLSCEQNLNHDAMYWYRQDPGQGLRLIYYSQIVNDFQKGDIAEGYSVSREKKESFPLTVTSAQKNPTAFYLCASSIWGNSPLHFGNGTRLTVT.

The rearrangement joins TRBV6-6 to TRBJ2-4; unclear D gene. The germline gives CDR1 MNHNY, CDR2 SVGAGI (reference sequence). The CDR3 covers 13 residues. V dropped 6 bases and J dropped 6 bases, with 12 bases sitting between them. The CDR3 DNA reads as TGTGCCAGCAGGGCTGATACAATAAACATTCAGTACTTC. Protein sequence: CASRADTINIQYF.

This rearrangement joins TRBV19 to TRBJ2-1; no clear D gene. Trimming shortened V by 10 bases and J by 8 bases, and 12 bases separated the two germline ends. CDR3 length: 11 amino acids. Germline CDR1 reads LNHDA; CDR2 reads SQIVND (reference sequence). For the CDR3, the DNA is TGTGCCACCCTCTACTGGGATGAGCAGTTCTTC. Encoded protein: CATLYWDEQFF.

The chain has TRBV6-5 and TRBJ2-1; D might be TRBD2 (6 bases). The germline V gene has CDR1 MNHEY and CDR2 SVGAGI. V was shortened by 6 bases and J by 3 bases, with 15 bases between the two germline ends. This CDR3 comprises 15 residues. The CDR3 reads CASRVAEIYYNEQFF. For the CDR3, the DNA is TGTGCCAGCAGGGTAGCGGAGATTTACTACAATGAGCAGTTCTTC.

As for this clone: Additional DNA sequences in this sample encode the identical CDR3. The chain has TRBV5-1 and TRBJ2-2, with D possibly being TRBD2 (6 bases). Per germline, CDR1 SGHRS and CDR2 YFSETQ. The V end lost 1 base, the J end lost 0 bases, and 7 bases lay between the germline ends. The length of the CDR3 is 15 residues. CDR3 coding DNA: TGCGCCAGCAGCTTGCCGGGGGCGAACACCGGGGAGCTGTTTTTT. Encoded protein: CASSLPGANTGELFF. Complete variable domain (other parts from reference TRBV5-1 and TRBJ2-2): KAGVTQTPRYLIKTRGQQVTLSCSPISGHRSVSWYQQTPGQGLQFLFEYFSETQRNKGNFPGRFSGRQFSNSRSEMNVSTLELGDSALYLCASSLPGANTGELFFGEGSRLTVL.

This chain links TRBV5-1 with TRBJ2-5, with a tentative D call TRBD1 (7 bases). The DNA end is more similar to TRBJ2-7, so the J call may be wrong. Germline loops: CDR1 SGHRS, CDR2 YFSETQ. This CDR3 region has 14 residues. The CDR3, as DNA: TGCGCCAGCAGTTACTCAGGGGGGTCCTACGAGCAGTACTTC. Its translation is CASSYSGGSYEQYF.

The genes are TRBV4-1 and TRBJ1-2, with D possibly being TRBD1 (6 bases). V lost 0 bases, J lost 12 bases, and 20 bases lay in between. CDR3 length: 15 amino acids. The germline V gene encodes CDR1 MGHRA and CDR2 YSYEKL. CDR3 coding DNA: TGCGCCAGCAGCCAAGATCTTATAACAGGGAGTCGGGACACCTTC. It is translated as CASSQDLITGSRDTF.

The genes are TRBV4-2 and TRBJ1-4; 10 nucleotides match TRBD1. V gave up 0 bases and J gave up 6 bases; unmatched junction bases: 4. The length of the CDR3 is 16 residues. Germline CDR1 reads LGHNA; CDR2 reads YNFKEQ. CDR3 sequence (DNA): TGTGCCAGCAGCCAAGATCGGGGGACAGGGGATGAAAAACTGTTTTTT. Residues: CASSQDRGTGDEKLFF.

This chain links TRBV4-1 with TRBJ1-2; D might be TRBD1 (6 bases). The V gene lost 0 bases and the J gene lost 3 bases, with 17 bases spanning the gap. The CDR3 runs 17 residues. From germline, CDR1 is MGHRA and CDR2 YSYEKL. The CDR3 here is CASSQDQPPGAHYGYTF. CDR3 coding DNA: TGCGCCAGCAGCCAAGATCAACCCCCAGGGGCCCACTATGGCTACACCTTC.

The chain combines TRBV10-1 with TRBJ2-2, with 7 bases identical to TRBD2. With V trimmed by 5 bases and J by 4 bases, 4 bases remained unmatched. The CDR3 runs 14 residues. The V gene's germline CDR1 is WNHNN and CDR2 SYGVQD (reference sequence). DNA for the CDR3: TGCGCCAGCAGTAGGGACTATCTCACCGGGGAGCTGTTTTTT. It codes for CASSRDYLTGELFF.

This chain links TRBV7-9 with TRBJ1-4; possibly TRBD1 for D (5 bases). CDR1 is SEHNR and CDR2 is FQNEAQ in the germline V gene (reference sequence). V was clipped by 1 base and J by 5 bases, with 8 bases between them. The CDR3 runs 14 residues. This chain's CDR3 is CASSLGGGNEKLFF. CDR3 bases: TGTGCCAGCAGCTTAGGTGGGGGAAATGAAAAACTGTTTTTT.

This clone came up once. This chain uses TRBV6-5 with TRBJ2-6, with D unresolved. The V and J ends lost 6 bases and 8 bases respectively, with 14 bases between them. Germline lookup yields CDR1 MNHEY and CDR2 SVGAGI. The CDR3 contains 14 residues. CDR3 sequence reads: CASRGIRESNVLTF. DNA for the CDR3: TGTGCCAGCAGGGGCATCCGAGAGTCCAACGTCCTGACTTTC.

This chain connects TRBV5-6 to TRBJ1-2; D is perhaps TRBD1 (6 bases). V lost 1 base and J lost 1, with 14 bases in between. This CDR3 spans 16 amino acids. Germline V CDR1 and CDR2: SGHDT, YYEEEE. Here the CDR3 DNA reads TGTGCCAGCAGCTTGTGGGGGCGCCCCCTTAACTATGGCTACACCTTC. Translating gives CASSLWGRPLNYGYTF.

The V gene is TRBV5-1, the J gene TRBJ1-1, with 7 bases aligning to TRBD1. The CDR3 sequence is 14 residues long. Germline CDR1 is SGHRS and CDR2 is YFSETQ. Germline trimming cut 1 base from V and 4 bases from J; bases unmatched to any gene: 4. Written as DNA, the CDR3 is TGCGCCAGCAGCTTGTCAGGGGGTGGCACTGAAGCTTTCTTT. Protein: CASSLSGGGTEAFF.

V is TRBV28 and J is TRBJ1-2, with D unresolved. The germline CDR1 and CDR2 sequences are MDHEN and SYDVKM. This CDR3 spans 13 amino acids. V was pared by 5 bases and J by 1 base, with 8 bases between. The CDR3, as DNA: TGTGCCAGCAGTCCCAGGTTTAACTATGGCTACACCTTC. It codes for CASSPRFNYGYTF.

The chain recombines TRBV5-1 with TRBJ1-1; possible D gene TRBD1, 5 bases. With 0 bases removed from V and 6 bases from J, the gap between germline ends came to 9 bases. Germline V lookup: CDR1 SGHRS, CDR2 YFSETQ. The CDR3 length is 13 residues. The DNA of the CDR3 is TGCGCCAGCAGCTTGGCGGGGCTCCCTGAAGCTTTCTTT. Its translation is CASSLAGLPEAFF.

The chain recombines TRBV5-1 with TRBJ2-5; D perhaps matches TRBD1 (6 bases). CDR3 size: 16 residues. V was shortened by 0 bases and J by 0 bases, with 12 bases between the two germline ends. Germline V gene data show CDR1 as SGHRS and CDR2 as YFSETQ. The CDR3 DNA reads as TGCGCCAGCAGCTTGGGGGGGCCGCAGTACCAAGAGACCCAGTACTTC. Protein: CASSLGGPQYQETQYF.

This clone has more than one count but fewer than ten. This chain joins TRBV4-1 and TRBJ2-7, with TRBD2 matching 11 bases. Germline V CDR1 and CDR2: MGHRA, YSYEKL. J lost 5 bases, V lost 4 bases, and 7 bases had no gene match. CDR3 length: 15 residues. The CDR3 here is CASSRSGTSGHEQYF. The CDR3 nucleotides read TGCGCCAGCAGCCGATCCGGGACTAGCGGCCACGAGCAGTACTTC.